This TCR beta chain was captured by sequencing in a study of cytomegalovirus exposure and HLA in healthy donors. The germline V gene encodes CDR1 MNHEY and CDR2 SVGAGI. The CDR3 spans 14 residues. The V gene lost 2 bases and the J gene lost 5 bases, with 9 bases spanning the gap. Use of 60 Vbeta and 13 Jbeta primers characterized the PCR. Assay: immunoSEQ multiplex PCR; the TCRdb copy retains only in-frame clones and omits some. The sample consists of approximately 200,000 clones, approximately 82% of them appearing once. The specimen sequenced was PBMCs. This chain uses TRBV6-5 with TRBJ1-4; possibly TRBD1 for D (5 bases). The clonotype comes from a woman in her late teens or twenties in good health and CMV-seropositive. The CDR3 protein is CASSYGGRNEKLFF. The CDR3 nucleotides read TGTGCCAGCAGTTACGGGGGGAGGAATGAAAAACTGTTTTTT.